What follows are 26 T cell receptor beta chains derived from one specimen sequenced in a study of regulatory T cells. Amplification used 52 TRBV primers and 13 TRBJ primers. TCRdb's copy holds only in-frame clones and misses some; the assay was immunoSEQ multiplex PCR. This table holds 30,000 to 40,000 clones, about 93% found once. Their specific antigens are unknown. General study results and limits: In CD3G-deficient patients, conventional CD4+ T cells were enriched for hydrophobic CDR3 residues at positions 6 and 7.

The specimen was conventional CD4+ T cells sorted from blood. Receptor source: a child under 10 years old with CD3G deficiency.

J is TRBJ1-1 and V is TRBV21-1; the listed D gene, TRBD1, was not tested against the DNA. TRBV21-1 is a documented pseudogene. The CDR3 loop spans 18 amino acids. CDR3 protein: CASSNGCGTGVSNTEAFF. In nucleotides, the CDR3 is TGTGCCAGCAGCAATGGCTGTGGGACAGGGGTTTCGAACACTGAAGCTTTCTTT.

The chain combines TRBV10-3 with TRBJ2-2; 10 nucleotides line up with TRBD1. Germline trimming cut 11 bases from V and 6 bases from J; bases unmatched to any gene: 12. The CDR3 length is 15 residues. CDR1 and CDR2 from the germline V gene are ENHRY and SYGVKD. DNA of the CDR3: TGTGCCGTCAAGAGTTCCGGGACAGGGGCCGGGGAGCTGTTTTTT. It yields the protein CAVKSSGTGAGELFF.

The table lists this clone with a count of one. The chain recombines TRBV5-1 with TRBJ2-6; 7 nucleotides align to TRBD2. The CDR3 is made up of 18 amino acids. CDR1 and CDR2 from the germline V gene are SGHRS and YFSETQ. The junction had 8 bases not matched to a gene; V was cut back by 0 bases and J by 2 bases. In nucleotides, the CDR3 is TGCGCCAGCAGCTTGGTGGGTGCGAGCGGGACTGGGGCCAACGTCCTGACTTTC. It translates to CASSLVGASGTGANVLTF.

The genes are TRBV11-2 and TRBJ2-5; weak D call: TRBD2 (6 bases). With the DNA end fitting TRBJ2-7 better, the J assignment may be wrong. The CDR3 covers 14 residues. Germline V lookup: CDR1 SGHAT, CDR2 FQNNGV. CDR3 amino acids: CASSLVVGSYEQYF. In DNA, the CDR3 is TGTGCCAGCAGCTTAGTAGTCGGGAGCTACGAGCAGTACTTC.

CDR3 residues: CASSLAGRSYEQYF. CDR3 sequence (DNA): TGTGCCAGCAGTTTGGCGGGAAGATCCTACGAGCAGTACTTC. The rearrangement links TRBV28 to TRBJ2-7; D is perhaps TRBD2 (6 bases). CDR3 length: 14 amino acids. Germline-derived CDR1 and CDR2 are MDHEN and SYDVKM. V dropped 3 bases and J dropped 1 base, with 10 bases sitting between them.

This chain links TRBV6-1 with TRBJ1-4; 8 bases map to TRBD1. The CDR3 spans 14 residues. V shed 7 bases and J 6 bases; nucleotides not matched to a gene: 7. CDR1 MNHNS and CDR2 SASEGT come from the germline V gene. The CDR3 protein is CASKVGQAHEKLFF. The DNA for the CDR3 is TGTGCCAGCAAAGTGGGACAGGCCCATGAAAAACTGTTTTTT.

The chain couples TRBV5-1 to TRBJ2-3, with D possibly called TRBD1 or TRBD2 (5 bases each). The CDR3 has 15 residues. The germline CDR1 and CDR2 sequences are SGHRS and YFSETQ. Trimming stripped 1 base from V and 0 bases from J, with 9 bases between. CDR3 sequence: CASSLWGWSTDTQYF. The CDR3 bases are TGCGCCAGCAGCTTGTGGGGGTGGAGCACAGATACGCAGTATTTT.

The chain combines TRBV28 with TRBJ2-6; TRBD1 agrees at 7 bases. This CDR3 has 18 residues. Germline V CDR1 and CDR2: MDHEN, SYDVKM. The trim removed 3 bases at V and 0 bases at J, leaving 8 bases unmatched. The CDR3 bases are TGTGCCAGCAGTTTTTCGACAGGGCCCAGCTCTGGGGCCAACGTCCTGACTTTC. Protein: CASSFSTGPSSGANVLTF. Combining the CDR3 with reference TRBV28 and TRBJ2-6 gives the whole variable domain DVKVTQSSRYLVKRTGEKVFLECVQDMDHENMFWYRQDPGLGLRLIYFSYDVKMKEKGDIPEGYSVSREKKERFSLILESASTNQTSMYLCASSFSTGPSSGANVLTFGAGSRLTVL.

The V and J genes are TRBV27 and TRBJ2-5, with D uncertain. This CDR3 comprises 13 residues. Germline CDR1 is MNHEY and CDR2 is SMNVEV (reference sequence). The V and J ends lost 2 bases and 4 bases respectively, with 8 bases between them. This CDR3 is CASSLTKGETQYF. CDR3 DNA sequence: TGTGCCAGCAGTTTAACCAAAGGAGAGACCCAGTACTTC.

V and J are TRBV7-9 and TRBJ2-1; weak D call: TRBD2 (6 bases). Germline V gene data show CDR1 as SEHNR and CDR2 as FQNEAQ (reference sequence). The V end lost 5 bases, the J end lost 7 bases, and 12 bases lay between the germline ends. The CDR3 has 13 residues. The DNA for the CDR3 is TGTGCCAGCAGCCATCGGAGGGAGAATGAGCAGTTCTTC. Translation gives CASSHRRENEQFF.

The chain has TRBV20-1 and TRBJ2-7; a weak D match, TRBD2 (5 bases). V lost 6 bases and J 5 bases, leaving 11 bases between the germline ends. CDR1 is DFQATT, CDR2 SNEGSKA, per germline (reference sequence). The CDR3 is made up of 11 amino acids. CDR3 in amino acids: CSAPRGNEQYF. In DNA form, the CDR3 reads TGCAGTGCCCCCCGAGGGAACGAGCAGTACTTC.

This sequence joins TRBV28 and TRBJ1-5; TRBD1 agrees at 8 bases. Germline CDR1 MDHEN, CDR2 SYDVKM. V lost 5 bases, J lost 5 bases, and 8 bases stayed unmatched. CDR3 length equals 15 residues. CDR3 sequence reads: CASSAPRGPDQPQHF. The CDR3 DNA sequence: TGTGCCAGCAGTGCCCCCAGGGGGCCGGATCAGCCCCAGCATTTT.

This chain joins TRBV28 and TRBJ1-1, with 8 positions matching TRBD1. CDR1 MDHEN and CDR2 SYDVKM come from the germline V gene. The trim removed 5 bases at V and 3 bases at J, leaving 11 bases unmatched. This CDR3 has 16 amino acids. CDR3 bases: TGTGCCAGCAGTCCCATATCCGGACAGGGATACACTGAAGCTTTCTTT. Its protein product is CASSPISGQGYTEAFF.

The rearrangement joins TRBV6-1 to TRBJ2-7; D not resolved. Trimming removed 3 bases at V and 6 bases at J, with 15 bases between. The CDR3 runs 14 residues. The germline V gene has CDR1 MNHNS and CDR2 SASEGT. In DNA form, the CDR3 reads TGTGCCAGCAGTGAGACGGTGGGCCCCGCCGAGCAGTACTTC. It specifies CASSETVGPAEQYF.

This chain uses TRBV6-1 with TRBJ2-7; D gene ambiguous. Trimming removed 7 bases at V and 5 bases at J, with 21 bases between. Germline V lookup: CDR1 MNHNS, CDR2 SASEGT. This CDR3 comprises 15 residues. The DNA of the CDR3 is TGTGCCAGCAACCTTGCATCTCTTGGAGCAAACGAGCAGTACTTC. As protein: CASNLASLGANEQYF.

The chain employs TRBV10-3 and TRBJ2-1, with TRBD1 matching 9 bases. Looked up from germline, CDR1 is ENHRY and CDR2 is SYGVKD. The CDR3 has 14 amino acids. With 10 bases clipped from V and 6 bases from J, the junction kept 10 bases outside the gene matches. The CDR3 DNA sequence: TGTGCCACCAATGGACAGGGGAAAGGCAATGAGCAGTTCTTC. Encoded protein: CATNGQGKGNEQFF.

This chain connects TRBV28 to TRBJ2-3; TRBD2 aligns across 7 bases. Germline loops: CDR1 MDHEN, CDR2 SYDVKM. V trimming: 2 bases; J trimming: 1 base; junction bases outside the gene matches: 3. The CDR3 totals 15 residues. The CDR3 reads CASSLDAGGTDTQYF. The CDR3 DNA reads as TGTGCCAGCAGTTTAGACGCGGGAGGCACAGATACGCAGTATTTT.

The chain couples TRBV27 to TRBJ1-5; D call uncertain. V was shortened by 5 bases and J by 7 bases, with 12 bases between the two germline ends. This CDR3 contains 13 residues. Germline V lookup: CDR1 MNHEY, CDR2 SMNVEV (reference sequence). DNA of the CDR3: TGTGCCAGCAGTCTAACTCCCGGACAGCCCCAGCATTTT. Translation gives CASSLTPGQPQHF.

The rearrangement links TRBV6-6 to TRBJ2-1; TRBD2 is a possible D gene (6 bases). The V gene's germline CDR1 is MNHNY and CDR2 SVGAGI (reference sequence). The CDR3 covers 15 residues. V was pared by 0 bases and J by 9 bases, with 15 bases between. CDR3 DNA: TGTGCCAGCAGTTACTCCGGCGGGGATGGGCGTGAGCAGTTCTTC. This encodes CASSYSGGDGREQFF.

In regard to this clone: This CDR3 is also generated by other DNA sequences in the sample. V gene TRBV5-1 combines with J gene TRBJ1-2; possibly TRBD1 for D (5 bases). The CDR3 contains 13 residues. Looked up from germline, CDR1 is SGHRS and CDR2 is YFSETQ. Trimming pared 4 bases from V and 2 bases from J, leaving 9 bases between. The CDR3 DNA reads TGCGCCAGCAGCCCAGGGACCAACTATGGCTACACCTTC. The encoded protein is CASSPGTNYGYTF. Supplemented by reference TRBV5-1 and TRBJ1-2, the full variable domain reads KAGVTQTPRYLIKTRGQQVTLSCSPISGHRSVSWYQQTPGQGLQFLFEYFSETQRNKGNFPGRFSGRQFSNSRSEMNVSTLELGDSALYLCASSPGTNYGYTFGSGTRLTVV.

This sequence joins TRBV28 and TRBJ2-7; TRBD2 agrees at 12 bases. CDR1 and CDR2 from the germline V gene are MDHEN and SYDVKM. The ends lost 1 base at V and 6 bases at J; junction bases unmatched: 7. The CDR3 runs to 16 residues. CDR3 bases: TGTGCCAGCAGTTTATTGTCCTCTAGCGGGAGGGGCGAGCAGTACTTC. Translation: CASSLLSSSGRGEQYF.

V and J are TRBV6-4 and TRBJ2-5, with 11 bases lining up with TRBD2. Trimming at V came to 5 bases and at J to 1 base, leaving 12 bases not matched to a gene. This CDR3 contains 18 residues. CDR1 is MRHNA, CDR2 SNTAGT, per germline. CDR3 bases: TGTGCCAGCAGTCCCATTGGGTCTAGCGGGAGGTCCCAAGAGACCCAGTACTTC. Protein: CASSPIGSSGRSQETQYF.

V gene TRBV28 combines with J gene TRBJ1-5; no reliable D call. Trimming cost V 5 bases and J 5 bases, with 13 bases left between them. Per germline, CDR1 MDHEN and CDR2 SYDVKM. The CDR3 is made up of 14 amino acids. CDR3 nucleotide sequence: TGTGCCAGCAGTACGGAGTATACCCATCAGCCCCAGCATTTT. It specifies CASSTEYTHQPQHF.

This clone has just a few counts. This chain uses TRBV6-1 with TRBJ1-2, with D hard to call. V lost 2 bases and J lost 6, with 19 bases in between. The CDR3 consists of 16 residues. Germline CDR1 reads MNHNS; CDR2 reads SASEGT. The CDR3 sequence: CASSEKLTFLRHGYTF. The DNA for the CDR3 is TGTGCCAGCAGTGAAAAACTGACCTTCTTAAGGCATGGCTACACCTTC.

The chain has TRBV7-9 and TRBJ2-2, with 7 positions matching TRBD1. The V gene end was trimmed by 4 bases and the J gene end by 7 bases; junction bases not matched to a gene: 3. The CDR3 sequence is 13 residues long. The germline gives CDR1 SEHNR, CDR2 FQNEAQ (reference sequence). The CDR3 coding sequence is TGTGCCAGCAGCTCCAGGGGGATCGGGGAGCTGTTTTTT. Protein product: CASSSRGIGELFF.

The table lists this clone with a few counts. The chain combines TRBV28 with TRBJ2-7, with D possibly called TRBD1 or TRBD2 (5 bases each). The germline gives CDR1 MDHEN, CDR2 SYDVKM. V lost 5 bases, J lost 6 bases, and 20 bases lay in between. This CDR3 has 15 amino acids. The CDR3 DNA follows: TGTGCCAGCAGTCCCGGGACCCCCGCCTCTCGCGAGCAGTACTTC. This sequence encodes CASSPGTPASREQYF.